Below, one T cell receptor (beta chain) is given with its context. Its antigen is not identified. V dropped 5 bases and J dropped 2 bases, with 19 bases sitting between them. The CDR3 runs to 16 residues. The germline CDR1 and CDR2 sequences are MDHEN and SYDVKM. These data are taken from a study of cytomegalovirus exposure and HLA in healthy donors. Broader study findings: TCR beta V segments were, for the most part, productive about 87% or about 30% of the time in an earlier analysis.

In the PCR, 60 Vbeta and 13 Jbeta primers were used. The method was immunoSEQ multiplex PCR; TCRdb's version includes in-frame clones alone and lacks a portion of them. Seen here are roughly 140,000 clones, more than 75% observed once, and the top ten hold around 4.9%. The receptor's source is a male donor in good health and CMV-seronegative. The sequenced sample was PBMCs. J is TRBJ2-7 and V is TRBV28; a weak D match, TRBD1 (6 bases). The DNA for the CDR3 is TGTGCCAGCAGTGCCACTAGAACAGGGCGCCCCTACGAGCAGTACTTC. Its translation is CASSATRTGRPYEQYF.